The 21 T cell receptor beta chains presented below share a single source sample, sequenced in a study of blood T cell repertoires in COVID-19. TCRdb's copy holds only in-frame clones and misses some; the assay was immunoSEQ multiplex PCR. Here the sample spans fewer than 250,000 clones, around four fifths being singletons. The sequenced material came from peripheral blood. All receptors come from a man in his fifties or sixties with acute or convalescent COVID-19.

The chain uses TRBV30 and TRBJ2-5, with TRBD1 matching over 7 bases. The CDR3 runs to 15 residues. Germline CDR1 GTSNPN, CDR2 SVGIG (reference sequence). V lost 0 bases and J lost 3; bases outside the gene matches: 7. CDR3 residues: CAWSVLVGGEETQYF. The CDR3 DNA reads TGTGCCTGGAGTGTACTGGTAGGGGGCGAAGAGACCCAGTACTTC. Using reference TRBV30 and TRBJ2-5 for the parts outside the CDR3, the full variable domain is SQTIHQWPATLVQPVGSPLSLECTVEGTSNPNLYWYRQAAGRGLQLLFYSVGIGQISSEVPQNLSASRPQDRQFILSSKKLLLSDSGFYLCAWSVLVGGEETQYFGPGTRLLVL.

The chain links TRBV10-3 to TRBJ2-5; D is uncertain. The CDR3 totals 16 residues. The V gene's germline CDR1 is ENHRY and CDR2 SYGVKD. Deletions cut 0 bases from V and 6 bases from J, with 17 bases between. The CDR3 region has the DNA TGTGCCATCAGTGAGTCCAAATCGACTTATTTTAAGACCCAGTACTTC. This translates into CAISESKSTYFKTQYF.

The V gene is TRBV6-5, the J gene TRBJ2-7; 7 bases agree with TRBD1. CDR1 MNHEY and CDR2 SVGAGI come from the germline V gene. The CDR3 contains 14 residues. V shed 6 bases, J shed 6 bases, and the junction held 11 bases outside the gene matches. The CDR3 DNA reads as TGTGCCAGCAGGAGTGGACAGGTTCTGGGCGAGCAGTACTTC. It translates to CASRSGQVLGEQYF.

The J gene is TRBJ2-5, the V gene TRBV6-5; 7 bases line up with TRBD2. Germline-derived CDR1 and CDR2 are MNHEY and SVGAGI. The trim removed 2 bases at V and 2 bases at J, leaving 8 bases unmatched. The CDR3 length is 16 residues. The CDR3 loop is CASSYAAAAGQETQYF. The DNA of the CDR3 is TGTGCCAGCAGTTACGCGGCAGCAGCGGGACAAGAGACCCAGTACTTC.

The V and J genes are TRBV18 and TRBJ2-7; D remains unclear. The ends were cut back, 2 bases at V and 0 bases at J, with 5 bases in the middle. The CDR3 consists of 13 residues. Germline V CDR1 and CDR2: KGHSH, LQKENI. CDR3 bases: TGTGCCAGCTCACCAAGCTTCTCCTACGAGCAGTACTTC. Translation gives CASSPSFSYEQYF.

The chain recombines TRBV11-3 with TRBJ2-2; tentatively, D is TRBD2 (6 bases). This CDR3 spans 14 amino acids. The germline gives CDR1 SGHNT, CDR2 YENEEA. The V gene lost 5 bases and the J gene lost 4 bases, with 11 bases spanning the gap. Here the CDR3 reads CASSVAGRTGELFF. The CDR3 DNA sequence: TGTGCCAGCAGCGTCGCGGGACGCACCGGGGAGCTGTTTTTT.

This clone was observed at least ten times. The rearrangement uses TRBV29-1 and TRBJ2-1; D remains ambiguous. This CDR3 has 11 residues. Germline assignment: CDR1 SQVTM and CDR2 ANQGSEA. V lost 0 bases and J lost 7, with 4 bases in between. The CDR3 DNA is TGCAGCGTTGAAGATCTAAATGAGCAGTTCTTC. Encoded protein: CSVEDLNEQFF.

This clone was recorded only once. The V gene is TRBV19, the J gene TRBJ2-5; 9 bases fit TRBD2. The CDR3 is made up of 14 amino acids. Germline V CDR1 and CDR2: LNHDA, SQIVND (reference sequence). V lost 3 bases, J lost 5 bases, and 4 bases stayed unmatched. CDR3 amino acids: CASSIGSGGETQYF. In DNA form, the CDR3 reads TGTGCCAGTAGTATCGGTAGCGGGGGCGAGACCCAGTACTTC.

The V and J genes are TRBV19 and TRBJ2-7, with D perhaps matching TRBD2 (5 bases). Germline CDR1 is LNHDA and CDR2 is SQIVND (reference sequence). V dropped 2 bases and J dropped 1 base, with 21 bases sitting between them. The CDR3 length is 18 residues. CDR3 DNA: TGTGCCAGTAGTATAAAAGGCATTTCGGCTAGCTTATCCTACGAGCAGTACTTC. Residues: CASSIKGISASLSYEQYF.

This clone was observed a single time. This CDR3 is CASIRVQNTEAFF. DNA for the CDR3: TGTGCCAGCATCCGGGTCCAGAACACTGAAGCTTTCTTT. The chain employs TRBV12-3 or TRBV12-4 and TRBJ1-1, with D unclear. This CDR3 region has 13 residues. V was trimmed by 7 bases and J by 1 base, leaving 10 bases between them.

The V gene is TRBV30, the J gene TRBJ1-6; D uncertain. There are 13 residues in the CDR3. Germline V gene data show CDR1 as GTSNPN and CDR2 as SVGIG (reference sequence). V dropped 5 bases and J dropped 9 bases, with 14 bases sitting between them. As DNA, the CDR3 is TGTGCCTGGGGCCGACTGGGGAGTTCACCCCTCCACTTT. Translated, it gives CAWGRLGSSPLHF.

The chain recombines TRBV5-5 with TRBJ1-4, with unresolved D. V was shortened by 3 bases and J by 6 bases, with 15 bases between the two germline ends. The CDR3 sequence is 15 residues long. Germline lookup yields CDR1 SGHKS and CDR2 YYEKEE (reference sequence). CDR3 in amino acids: CASSSGLLRDEKLFF. DNA for the CDR3: TGTGCCAGCAGCTCCGGACTCCTGCGGGATGAAAAACTGTTTTTT.

The chain has TRBV10-3 and TRBJ2-1, with 8 bases matching TRBD2. V was pared by 7 bases and J by 10 bases, with 18 bases of the junction left unmatched. The CDR3 consists of 16 residues. Germline lookup yields CDR1 ENHRY and CDR2 SYGVKD. The CDR3 loop reads CAITPTSGSKTWEQFF. The CDR3 DNA reads TGTGCCATCACCCCGACGAGCGGGAGTAAGACATGGGAGCAGTTCTTC.

This rearrangement joins TRBV13 to TRBJ2-2; the D gene is possibly TRBD1 (6 bases). Trimming pared 8 bases from V and 1 base from J, leaving 11 bases between. This CDR3 is 14 amino acids long. Germline V gene lookup returns CDR1 PRHDT and CDR2 FYEKMQ (reference sequence). The CDR3: CASSPGENTGELFF. In DNA, the CDR3 is TGTGCCAGCTCTCCAGGGGAGAACACCGGGGAGCTGTTTTTT.

This chain uses TRBV6-2 or TRBV6-3 with TRBJ2-1; 8 bases are shared with TRBD2. V gave up 5 bases and J gave up 7 bases; unmatched junction bases: 4. CDR1 and CDR2 (germline): MNHEY, SVGEGT. This CDR3 comprises 13 residues. CDR3 amino acids: CASSSLAGNEQFF. In DNA form, the CDR3 reads TGTGCCAGCAGTAGCTTAGCGGGAAATGAGCAGTTCTTC.

The chain is built from TRBV5-1 and TRBJ1-4, with D unresolved. The CDR3 extends over 15 amino acids. The ends were cut back, 0 bases at V and 5 bases at J, with 11 bases in the middle. The germline CDR1 and CDR2 sequences are SGHRS and YFSETQ. In nucleotides, the CDR3 is TGCGCCAGCAGCTTGGCGGACTGGGGAAATGAAAAACTGTTTTTT. It encodes CASSLADWGNEKLFF.

The genes are TRBV7-8 and TRBJ1-5; 7 nucleotides match TRBD1. J was trimmed by 5 bases and V by 5 bases; bases with no gene match: 9. Germline CDR1 reads SGHVS; CDR2 reads FQNEAQ. The CDR3 has 15 amino acids. Here the CDR3 reads CASSQTPDRDQPQHF. DNA for the CDR3: TGTGCCAGCAGCCAAACGCCTGACAGGGATCAGCCCCAGCATTTT.

The chain has TRBV6-5 and TRBJ2-1, with D hard to call. Germline CDR1 is MNHEY and CDR2 is SVGAGI. This CDR3 contains 12 residues. Trimming took 8 bases from V and 4 from J, leaving 9 bases between them. This CDR3 reads CASYRRYNEQFF. In nucleotides, the CDR3 is TGTGCCAGCTACCGGCGGTACAATGAGCAGTTCTTC.

This chain joins TRBV4-1 and TRBJ1-3; tentatively, D is TRBD1 (5 bases). Germline V gives CDR1 MGHRA, CDR2 YSYEKL. Trimming shortened V by 4 bases and J by 3 bases, and 19 bases separated the two germline ends. This CDR3 is 17 amino acids long. The CDR3 protein is CASSLGSGLTRGNTIYF. CDR3 sequence (DNA): TGCGCCAGCAGCCTAGGCTCAGGGCTTACACGTGGAAACACCATATATTTT.

The gene calls are TRBV6-5 and TRBJ1-5, with 9 nucleotides matching TRBD1. Losses at the gene ends were 10 bases for V and 7 bases for J; bases not matched to a gene: 8. This CDR3 has 13 amino acids. CDR1 MNHEY and CDR2 SVGAGI come from the germline V gene. CDR3 loop: CAIQRTGGQPQHF. The DNA of the CDR3 is TGTGCCATCCAAAGAACAGGGGGCCAGCCCCAGCATTTT.

This clone was picked up one time. The chain links TRBV18 to TRBJ2-7, with a tentative D call TRBD2 (6 bases). V gave up 0 bases and J gave up 3 bases, with 21 bases separating them. Germline V gene sequence: CDR1 KGHSH, CDR2 LQKENI. This CDR3 has 18 residues. The CDR3 protein is CASSPPPIRDLRNYEQYF. The CDR3 DNA is TGTGCCAGCTCACCACCGCCAATTCGGGACTTACGGAACTACGAGCAGTACTTC.